Below, 23 T cell receptor beta chains from the same sample are listed, as sequenced in a study of graft-versus-host responses after intestinal transplantation. Only in-frame clones appear in the TCRdb table, and some are missing; sequencing was by immunoSEQ multiplex PCR. The data show about 99,000 clones, roughly 93% seen once. For these receptors, no antigen is known. Material: unstimulated CD8+ T cells sorted from spleen or lymph node cells, obtained before intestinal transplant. The receptors stem from a human donor who received an intestinal transplant.

V gene TRBV7-3 combines with J gene TRBJ1-2; D remains ambiguous. V was pared by 6 bases and J by 2 bases, with 13 bases between. This CDR3 spans 14 amino acids. CDR1 and CDR2 (germline): SGHTA, FQGTGA. The CDR3 loop reads CASSPQRQNYGYTF. CDR3 DNA sequence: TGTGCCAGCAGTCCCCAACGACAAAACTATGGCTACACCTTC.

The genes are TRBV5-4 and TRBJ2-6; 8 bases fit TRBD2. The CDR3 sequence is 18 residues long. V trimming: 3 bases; J trimming: 0 bases; junction bases outside the gene matches: 8. Germline V gives CDR1 SGHNT, CDR2 YYREEE (reference sequence). The CDR3 coding sequence is TGTGCCAGCAGCTACCGAGCGGGGGCCTACTCTGGGGCCAACGTCCTGACTTTC. Encoded protein: CASSYRAGAYSGANVLTF.

The table lists this clone with a count of one. The DNA for the CDR3 is TGTGCCAGCAGTTTAACCACGGCGGGACAGGGGGCAGCTGGAAACACCATATATTTT. As protein: CASSLTTAGQGAAGNTIYF. The chain combines TRBV27 with TRBJ1-3; 12 bases line up with TRBD1. In germline, CDR1 is MNHEY, CDR2 SMNVEV (reference sequence). Trimming at V came to 2 bases and at J to 2 bases, leaving 10 bases not matched to a gene. This CDR3 has 19 residues.

V usage is TRBV18 and J usage is TRBJ2-7; 7 bases are a match to TRBD1. The CDR3 spans 14 residues. Looked up from germline, CDR1 is KGHSH and CDR2 is LQKENI. V lost 6 bases, J lost 4 bases, and 9 bases stayed unmatched. CDR3 nucleotide sequence: TGTGCCAGCTCCCTCCCGGGACAGCCTTACGAGCAGTACTTC. Translation gives CASSLPGQPYEQYF.

This clone was seen once. One junction end does not reproduce the germline sequence, and a read error may be involved. The chain is built from TRBV2 and TRBJ2-7; tentatively, D is TRBD1 (6 bases). This CDR3 comprises 15 residues. Germline CDR1 reads SNHLY; CDR2 reads FYNNEI. The CDR3: CASREAPGDVGEQYF. Here the CDR3 DNA reads TGTGCCAGCAGGGAAGCCCCAGGGGACGTGGGCGAGCAGTACTTC.

This rearrangement joins TRBV4-1 to TRBJ1-3, with D unresolved. V lost 0 bases and J lost 6, with 18 bases in between. The CDR3 is 17 amino acids. Per germline, CDR1 MGHRA and CDR2 YSYEKL. CDR3 region: CASSQEDLTLPLNTIYF. CDR3 sequence (DNA): TGCGCCAGCAGCCAAGAGGATCTTACATTACCCTTAAACACCATATATTTT.

The rearrangement uses TRBV5-4 and TRBJ1-1, with D unclear. Trimming shortened V by 9 bases and J by 1 base, and 7 bases separated the two germline ends. CDR1 is SGHNT and CDR2 is YYREEE in the germline V gene (reference sequence). The CDR3 contains 11 residues. The CDR3 protein is CAIRQNTEAFF. As DNA, the CDR3 is TGTGCCATCCGACAGAACACTGAAGCTTTCTTT.

In its sample, this clone was seen once. V is TRBV7-9 and J is TRBJ1-2, with D possibly TRBD1 on 6 matching bases. CDR1 SEHNR and CDR2 FQNEAQ come from the germline V gene (reference sequence). The V and J ends lost 5 bases and 6 bases respectively, with 19 bases between them. This CDR3 spans 15 amino acids. The CDR3 region has the DNA TGTGCCAGCAGCGAAGGGAACAGGGCGATCGATGGCTACACCTTC. Translated: CASSEGNRAIDGYTF. The full variable domain, its missing parts supplied by reference TRBV7-9 and TRBJ1-2, is DTGVSQNPRHKITKRGQNVTFRCDPISEHNRLYWYRQTLGQGPEFLTYFQNEAQLEKSRLLSDRFSAERPKGSFSTLEIQRTEQGDSAMYLCASSEGNRAIDGYTFGSGTRLTVV.

The chain has TRBV6-5 and TRBJ2-1; possible D gene TRBD2, 6 bases. Germline-derived CDR1 and CDR2 are MNHEY and SVGAGI. The germline V and J ends were trimmed by 6 bases and 9 bases, with 18 bases remaining between them. The length of the CDR3 is 14 residues. CDR3 protein: CASSRTSLGGEQFF. The CDR3 DNA reads TGTGCCAGCAGCCGGACTTCCCTGGGGGGTGAGCAGTTCTTC.

This rearrangement joins TRBV19 to TRBJ2-7; 7 bases align to TRBD1. After removal of 5 bases from V and 2 bases from J, the junction contained 6 bases not matched to a gene. The CDR3 is made up of 14 amino acids. Germline values: CDR1 LNHDA, CDR2 SQIVND (reference sequence). The DNA of the CDR3 is TGTGCCAGTAGTGGGCAGGGGGACCCCTACGAGCAGTACTTC. Translation gives CASSGQGDPYEQYF.

The V call is TRBV6-6, the J call TRBJ1-1, with D uncertain. Germline CDR1 is MNHNY and CDR2 is SVGAGI (reference sequence). This CDR3 is built from 12 residues. With 7 bases removed from V and 6 bases from J, the gap between germline ends came to 12 bases. The CDR3 region has the DNA TGTGCCAGCACCACGGACGGGTCTGAAGCTTTCTTT. This sequence encodes CASTTDGSEAFF.

The chain is built from TRBV25-1 and TRBJ1-2; no firm D call. Looked up from germline, CDR1 is MGHDK and CDR2 is SYGVNS. V was pared by 1 base and J by 7 bases, with 4 bases between. This CDR3 region has 11 residues. The CDR3 is CASSESGGYTF. CDR3 nucleotides: TGTGCCAGCAGTGAATCAGGTGGCTACACCTTC.

V gene TRBV11-1 combines with J gene TRBJ1-2; D gene uncertain. CDR1 and CDR2 from the germline V gene are SGHAT and FQDESV (reference sequence). This CDR3 comprises 14 residues. The ends were cut back, 3 bases at V and 4 bases at J, with 12 bases in the middle. CDR3 protein: CASSLRSSPYGYTF. The CDR3, as DNA: TGTGCCAGCAGCTTGAGAAGCAGCCCCTATGGCTACACCTTC.

In nucleotides, the CDR3 is TGTGCCACCAGCAGAGATTATACGCGCCTCTCTGGAAACACCATATATTTT. This sequence encodes CATSRDYTRLSGNTIYF. The chain carries TRBV15 and TRBJ1-3; D not resolved. Trimming stripped 0 bases from V and 0 bases from J, with 12 bases between. Per germline, CDR1 LNHNV and CDR2 YYDKDF (reference sequence). The CDR3 covers 17 residues.

The chain employs TRBV5-8 and TRBJ2-5; D not certain. Germline assignment: CDR1 SGHTS and CDR2 YDEGEE. Trimming shortened V by 7 bases and J by 5 bases, and 12 bases separated the two germline ends. The CDR3 runs 12 residues. The CDR3 region is CASLNGRETQYF. DNA of the CDR3: TGTGCCAGCCTAAACGGGCGGGAGACCCAGTACTTC. Full variable domain (outside the CDR3, taken from reference TRBV5-8 and TRBJ2-5): EAGVTQSPTHLIKTRGQQATLRCSPISGHTSVYWYQQALGLGLQFLLWYDEGEERNRGNFPPRFSGRQFPNYSSELNVNALELEDSALYLCASLNGRETQYFGPGTRLLVL.

The gene calls are TRBV9 and TRBJ1-2; 8 bases line up with TRBD1. The CDR3 runs to 17 residues. Per the germline V gene, CDR1 is SGDLS and CDR2 is YYNGEE. V shed 3 bases, J shed 0 bases, and the junction held 10 bases outside the gene matches. The CDR3 nucleotides are TGTGCCAGCAGCGGTAGGACAGGGAACAGACCTAACTATGGCTACACCTTC. It specifies CASSGRTGNRPNYGYTF.

This clone was seen a single time. V usage is TRBV10-2 and J usage is TRBJ1-2, with 7 bases lining up with TRBD1. This CDR3 contains 17 residues. Per germline, CDR1 WSHSY and CDR2 SAAADI. Germline trimming cut 2 bases from V and 3 bases from J; bases unmatched to any gene: 12. In nucleotides, the CDR3 is TGCGCCAGCAGTGAGAACAGGGGAGCGTATTTGGACTATGGCTACACCTTC. This codes for CASSENRGAYLDYGYTF.

The chain uses TRBV7-2 and TRBJ2-1, with 10 bases aligning to TRBD2. The CDR3 is made up of 17 amino acids. Germline V CDR1 and CDR2: SGHTA, FQGNSA. The junction had 6 bases not matched to a gene; V was cut back by 3 bases and J by 1 base. The CDR3 spells CASSLTLAGGSYNEQFF. The CDR3 DNA reads as TGTGCCAGCAGCTTGACTTTAGCGGGGGGTTCCTACAATGAGCAGTTCTTC.

This clone was observed a single time. The J gene is TRBJ1-6, the V gene TRBV2; a weak D match, TRBD1 (5 bases). V lost 2 bases and J 1 base, leaving 9 bases between the germline ends. Germline V gene lookup returns CDR1 SNHLY and CDR2 FYNNEI. The CDR3 is made up of 16 amino acids. CDR3 residues: CASSERRGSYNSPLHF. The CDR3 region has the DNA TGTGCCAGCAGTGAAAGACGGGGGTCCTATAATTCACCCCTCCACTTT.

The chain combines TRBV14 with TRBJ2-3; D is ambiguous. The germline gives CDR1 SGHDN, CDR2 FVKESK. Deletions cut 1 base from V and 5 bases from J, with 4 bases between. The CDR3 runs 12 residues. The CDR3 sequence: CASSQGIDTQYF. The CDR3 nucleotides are TGTGCCAGCAGCCAAGGGATAGATACGCAGTATTTT.

This clone was picked up one time. This rearrangement joins TRBV27 to TRBJ1-5, with 7 positions matching TRBD1. The CDR3 totals 15 residues. Germline CDR1 is MNHEY and CDR2 is SMNVEV (reference sequence). J gave up 5 bases and V 6 bases, and 10 bases lay outside the gene matches. The CDR3 loop is CASRLTQGFDQPQHF. The CDR3 DNA reads as TGTGCCAGCAGACTCACACAGGGGTTTGATCAGCCCCAGCATTTT.

The rearrangement uses TRBV7-3 and TRBJ1-5; D not certain. Trimming left V 0 bases short and J 6 bases short, with 6 bases between. From germline, CDR1 is SGHTA and CDR2 FQGTGA. This CDR3 spans 13 amino acids. Written as DNA, the CDR3 is TGTGCCAGCAGCTTAACGAGTGGTCAGCCCCAGCATTTT. Its translation is CASSLTSGQPQHF. The variable domain in full, completed from reference TRBV7-3 and TRBJ1-5, reads GAGVSQTPSNKVTEKGKYVELRCDPISGHTALYWYRQSLGQGPEFLIYFQGTGAADDSGLPNDRFFAVRPEGSVSTLKIQRTERGDSAVYLCASSLTSGQPQHFGDGTRLSIL.

This chain uses TRBV4-1 with TRBJ1-2; TRBD1 matches at 7 bases. Germline CDR1 is MGHRA and CDR2 is YSYEKL. The CDR3 consists of 15 residues. The V gene end was trimmed by 4 bases and the J gene end by 3 bases; junction bases not matched to a gene: 8. DNA for the CDR3: TGCGCCAGCAGCCTACGAGGGGGCTATGACTATGGCTACACCTTC. As protein: CASSLRGGYDYGYTF.